Sequencing of this TCR beta chain was carried out in a study of blood T cell repertoires in COVID-19. Sequencing used immunoSEQ multiplex PCR; TCRdb keeps in-frame clones, though not all of them. The table lists roughly 60,000 clones, about 80% of them singletons. J gave up 8 bases and V 7 bases, and 5 bases lay outside the gene matches. The CDR3 sequence is 13 residues long. The germline gives CDR1 MNHEY, CDR2 SMNVEV (reference sequence). V gene TRBV27 combines with J gene TRBJ1-4; 9 bases align to TRBD1. This receptor was identified in an elderly man with COVID-19, enrolled during active disease. Sequenced sample: peripheral blood. Here the CDR3 reads CASTSGQGEKLFF. The CDR3 DNA is TGTGCCAGCACTTCGGGACAGGGAGAAAAACTGTTTTTT.